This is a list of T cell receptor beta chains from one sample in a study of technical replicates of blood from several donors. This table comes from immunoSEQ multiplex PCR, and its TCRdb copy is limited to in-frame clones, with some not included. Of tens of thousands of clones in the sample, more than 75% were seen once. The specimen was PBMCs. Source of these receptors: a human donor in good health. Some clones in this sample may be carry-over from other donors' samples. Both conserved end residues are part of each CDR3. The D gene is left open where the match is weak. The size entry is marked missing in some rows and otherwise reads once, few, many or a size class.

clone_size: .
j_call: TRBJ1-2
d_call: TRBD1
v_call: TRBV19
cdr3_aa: CATTGSTYGYTF
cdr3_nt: TGTGCCACGACAGGGAGCACCTATGGCTACACCTTC

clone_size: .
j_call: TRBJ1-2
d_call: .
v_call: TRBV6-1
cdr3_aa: CASSPVADHYGYTF
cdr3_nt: TGTGCCAGCAGTCCCGTGGCAGATCACTATGGCTACACCTTC

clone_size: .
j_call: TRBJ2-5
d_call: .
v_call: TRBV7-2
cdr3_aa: CASSPRTTDGAQYF
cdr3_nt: TGTGCCAGCAGCCCCCGGACCACCGACGGGGCCCAGTACTTC

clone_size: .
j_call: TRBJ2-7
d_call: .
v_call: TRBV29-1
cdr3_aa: CSVQERYEQYF
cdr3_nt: TGCAGCGTGCAAGAGAGGTACGAGCAGTACTTC

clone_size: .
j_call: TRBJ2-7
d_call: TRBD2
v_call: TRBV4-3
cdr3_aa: CASSKTWLAGLKTYEQYF
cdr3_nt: TGCGCCAGCAGCAAGACGTGGCTAGCGGGACTGAAGACCTACGAGCAGTACTTC

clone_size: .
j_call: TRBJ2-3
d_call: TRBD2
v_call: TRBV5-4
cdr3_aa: CASSLGPGGYTDTQYF
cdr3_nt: TGTGCCAGCAGCTTGGGACCGGGAGGATACACAGATACGCAGTATTTT

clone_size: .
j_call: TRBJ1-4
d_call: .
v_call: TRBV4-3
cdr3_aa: CASSQDFSPGMASEKLFF
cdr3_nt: TGCGCCAGCAGCCAAGATTTTTCCCCGGGAATGGCGAGTGAAAAACTGTTTTTT

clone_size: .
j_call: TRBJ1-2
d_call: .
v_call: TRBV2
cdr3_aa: CASSEALTGGLWGYTF
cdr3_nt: TGTGCCAGCAGTGAAGCCCTTACCGGAGGCCTTTGGGGCTACACCTTC

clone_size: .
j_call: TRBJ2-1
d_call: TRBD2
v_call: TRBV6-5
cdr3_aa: CASSVRLAAFDEQFF
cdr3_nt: TGTGCCAGCAGCGTGAGGCTAGCGGCATTCGATGAGCAGTTCTTC

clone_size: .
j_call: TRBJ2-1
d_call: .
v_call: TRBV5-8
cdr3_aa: CASSPLTLGSYNEQFF
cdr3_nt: TGTGCCAGCAGCCCCCTCACACTAGGGTCCTACAATGAGCAGTTCTTC

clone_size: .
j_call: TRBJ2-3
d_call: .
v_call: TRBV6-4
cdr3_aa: CASSDSVGGGTDTQYF
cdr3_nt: TGTGCCAGCAGTGACTCTGTGGGGGGAGGCACAGATACGCAGTATTTT

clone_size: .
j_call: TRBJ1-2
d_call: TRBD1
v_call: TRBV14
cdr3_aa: CASSQQQGPYGYTF
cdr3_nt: TGTGCCAGCAGCCAACAACAGGGGCCCTATGGCTACACCTTC

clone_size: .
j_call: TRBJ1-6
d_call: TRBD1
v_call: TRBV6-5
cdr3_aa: CASTLGGGNSPLHF
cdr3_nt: TGTGCCAGCACACTAGGGGGCGGAAATTCACCCCTCCACTTT

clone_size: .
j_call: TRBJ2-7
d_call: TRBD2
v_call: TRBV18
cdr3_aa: CASSLRGDASGRANEQYF
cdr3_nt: TGTGCCAGCTCACTAAGGGGCGACGCTAGCGGGAGGGCCAACGAGCAGTACTTC

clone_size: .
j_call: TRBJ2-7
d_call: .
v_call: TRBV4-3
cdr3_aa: CASSQTAGSSYEQYF
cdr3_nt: TGCGCCAGCAGCCAAACTGCCGGGAGCTCCTACGAGCAGTACTTC

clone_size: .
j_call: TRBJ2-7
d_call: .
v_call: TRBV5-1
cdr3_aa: CASSLVGQVPYEQYF
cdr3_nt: TGCGCCAGCAGCTTGGTTGGCCAGGTACCCTACGAGCAGTACTTC

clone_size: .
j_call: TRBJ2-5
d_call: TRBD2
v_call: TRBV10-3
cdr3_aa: CAISVGVASGRGETQYF
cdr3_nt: TGTGCCATCAGTGTAGGGGTGGCTAGCGGGAGAGGAGAGACCCAGTACTTC

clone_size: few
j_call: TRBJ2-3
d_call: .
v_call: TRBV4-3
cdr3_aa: CASSQGGRVSFTDTQYF
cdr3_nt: TGCGCCAGCAGCCAAGGGGGCCGGGTTTCTTTCACAGATACGCAGTATTTT

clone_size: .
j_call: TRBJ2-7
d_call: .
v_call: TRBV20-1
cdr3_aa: CSARLGREQYF
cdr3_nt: TGCAGTGCTAGACTTGGCCGCGAGCAGTACTTC

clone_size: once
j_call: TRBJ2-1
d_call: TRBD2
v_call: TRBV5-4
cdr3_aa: CASSLPGLAGNEQFF
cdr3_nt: TGTGCCAGCAGCTTACCGGGACTAGCGGGCAATGAGCAGTTCTTC

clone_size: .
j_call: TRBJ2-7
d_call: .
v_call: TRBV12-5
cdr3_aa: CASGLVQGGSYEQYF
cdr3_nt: TGTGCTAGTGGTTTGGTACAGGGGGGGTCCTACGAGCAGTACTTC

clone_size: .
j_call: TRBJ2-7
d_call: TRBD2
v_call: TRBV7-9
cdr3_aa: CASSGGEMAGGPYEQYF
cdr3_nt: TGTGCCAGCAGCGGAGGAGAAATGGCGGGAGGACCCTACGAGCAGTACTTC

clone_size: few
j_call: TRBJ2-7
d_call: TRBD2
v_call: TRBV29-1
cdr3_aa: CSVAGTSVQKGEYEQYF
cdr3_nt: TGCAGCGTCGCCGGGACTAGCGTCCAAAAGGGGGAGTACGAGCAGTACTTC

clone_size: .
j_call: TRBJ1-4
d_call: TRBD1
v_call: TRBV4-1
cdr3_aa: CASSQPGQGARGEKLFF
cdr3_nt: TGCGCCAGCAGCCAACCGGGACAGGGGGCGCGGGGTGAAAAACTGTTTTTT

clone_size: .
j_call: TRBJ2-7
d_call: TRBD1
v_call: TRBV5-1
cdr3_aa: CASSFGTGEQYF
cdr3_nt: TGCGCCAGCAGCTTCGGGACAGGAGAGCAGTACTTC

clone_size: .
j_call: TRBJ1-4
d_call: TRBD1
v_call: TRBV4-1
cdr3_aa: CASSLGQGASNEKLFF
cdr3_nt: TGCGCCAGCAGCCTTGGACAGGGGGCGTCTAATGAAAAACTGTTTTTT